Below are 24 T cell receptor beta chains sequenced from a single sample in a study of CD8 T cells in ankylosing spondylitis. TCRdb ran MiXCR on the 5' RACE reads and lists one entry per CDR3 protein. The sample contains some 350,000 distinct CDR3 sequences, over 12% of which appear only once. Sequencing was carried out using blood, either unsorted or a sorted T cell fraction (not recorded which). The origin of the receptors is a male donor with ankylosing spondylitis or in good health (not recorded which).

In its sample, this clonotype was seen a few times. The J gene is TRBJ2-1, the V gene TRBV12-3 or TRBV12-4, with D maybe TRBD2 (6 bases). V was pared by 8 bases and J by 9 bases, with 26 bases between. The CDR3 totals 16 residues. The DNA of the CDR3 is TGTGCCAGCGGATCCTGGCTAGCGCCTACTGTGGGTGAGCAGTTCTTC. Residues: CASGSWLAPTVGEQFF.

The chain couples TRBV5-1 to TRBJ2-3, with 9 bases aligning to TRBD2. Germline assignment: CDR1 SGHRS and CDR2 YFSETQ. The V segment lost 0 bases and the J segment 4 bases; nucleotides outside the gene matches: 6. This CDR3 is built from 16 residues. CDR3: CASSLAVAGAADTQYF. The DNA for the CDR3 is TGCGCCAGCAGCTTGGCCGTAGCGGGAGCGGCAGATACGCAGTATTTT.

The chain employs TRBV6-5 and TRBJ2-5, with TRBD1 matching 10 bases. V lost 0 bases to trimming and J lost 5 bases; unmatched junction nucleotides: 3. The CDR3 length is 15 residues. Germline CDR1 is MNHEY and CDR2 is SVGAGI. The CDR3 reads CASSYSRDRGETQYF. The CDR3 coding sequence is TGTGCCAGCAGTTACTCCCGGGACAGGGGCGAGACCCAGTACTTC.

In its sample, this clonotype was seen a few times. The chain combines TRBV3-1 with TRBJ2-2; 8 bases map to TRBD2. Germline assignment: CDR1 LGHDT and CDR2 YNNKEL (reference sequence). The CDR3 covers 17 residues. The V and J ends lost 3 bases and 4 bases, in that order; junction bases with no gene match: 10. DNA for the CDR3: TGTGCCAGCAGCCAGGGTCCCGGGGGGGGGCGCACCGGGGAGCTGTTTTTT. It encodes CASSQGPGGGRTGELFF.

This rearrangement joins TRBV7-2 to TRBJ2-1; D gene ambiguous. CDR3 size: 15 residues. Trimming stripped 2 bases from V and 5 bases from J, with 13 bases between. Germline V lookup: CDR1 SGHTA, CDR2 FQGNSA. DNA for the CDR3: TGTGCCAGCAGCTTACACCTTACTACAGACAATGAGCAGTTCTTC. Amino acid sequence: CASSLHLTTDNEQFF.

The chain links TRBV3-1 to TRBJ1-1, with D unclear. The CDR3 totals 14 residues. Trimming left V 1 base short and J 4 bases short, with 10 bases between. The germline V gene encodes CDR1 LGHDT and CDR2 YNNKEL (reference sequence). Here the CDR3 DNA reads TGTGCCAGCAGCCAAGGGACTTCGGGCACTGAAGCTTTCTTT. This codes for CASSQGTSGTEAFF. The full variable domain, its missing parts supplied by reference TRBV3-1 and TRBJ1-1, is DTAVSQTPKYLVTQMGNDKSIKCEQNLGHDTMYWYKQDSKKFLKIMFSYNNKELIINETVPNRFSPKSPDKAHLNLHINSLELGDSAVYFCASSQGTSGTEAFFGQGTRLTVV.

This clonotype has more than one count but fewer than ten. The chain is built from TRBV3-1 and TRBJ1-2, with a weak D call TRBD1 (5 bases). With 0 bases removed from V and 1 base from J, the gap between germline ends came to 6 bases. CDR3 size: 14 residues. CDR1 is LGHDT and CDR2 is YNNKEL in the germline V gene (reference sequence). In nucleotides, the CDR3 is TGTGCCAGCAGCCAAGACAGGGATAACTATGGCTACACCTTC. Its translation is CASSQDRDNYGYTF.

This clonotype was observed a handful of times. The chain is built from TRBV6-2 or TRBV6-3 and TRBJ2-1; D might be TRBD2 (6 bases). The CDR3 has 13 residues. CDR1 is MNHEY and CDR2 is SVGEGT in the germline V gene. V lost 6 bases to trimming and J lost 7 bases, with 13 bases between them. For the CDR3, the DNA is TGTGCCAGCAGCCTGATAGCGGTTAATGAGCAGTTCTTC. Its protein is CASSLIAVNEQFF.

The table lists this clonotype with many counts. This chain uses TRBV5-1 with TRBJ1-2, with unresolved D. The CDR3 covers 16 residues. Germline V gene lookup returns CDR1 SGHRS and CDR2 YFSETQ. V was clipped by 7 bases and J by 0 bases, with 19 bases between them. Here the CDR3 reads CASGQGESPANYGYTF. CDR3 coding DNA: TGCGCCAGCGGCCAAGGAGAGTCTCCAGCTAACTATGGCTACACCTTC.

Points on this clonotype: One end of the junction is discordant with germline, which a read error may explain. The rearrangement uses TRBV29-1 and TRBJ2-3; TRBD2 matches at 10 bases. There are 14 residues in the CDR3. The V gene's germline CDR1 is SQVTM and CDR2 ANQGSEA. The CDR3 sequence is CSVHSGRSTGTQYF. In DNA, the CDR3 is TGCAGCGTCCATAGCGGGAGGTCCACAGGTACGCAGTATTTT.

J is TRBJ2-1 and V is TRBV7-9; the D is unclear. The CDR3 has 14 residues. From germline, CDR1 is SEHNR and CDR2 FQNEAQ (reference sequence). V shed 1 base and J shed 10 bases, with 14 bases lying between them. CDR3 nucleotide sequence: TGTGCCAGCAGCTTAGTGGGCTCCCAGTGGGAGCAGTTCTTC. Its protein is CASSLVGSQWEQFF.

In this sample, this clonotype turned up a few times. The chain combines TRBV19 with TRBJ2-1; 7 positions match TRBD1. Germline V CDR1 and CDR2: LNHDA, SQIVND (reference sequence). The length of the CDR3 is 15 residues. V gave up 5 bases and J gave up 2 bases; unmatched junction bases: 6. CDR3 region: CASSLQGTTYNEQFF. CDR3 bases: TGTGCCAGTAGTTTACAGGGGACAACCTACAATGAGCAGTTCTTC.

This clonotype appeared a few times. The chain uses TRBV20-1 and TRBJ2-7; no reliable D call. Germline-derived CDR1 and CDR2 are DFQATT and SNEGSKA (reference sequence). With 5 bases removed from V and 3 bases from J, the gap between germline ends came to 14 bases. This CDR3 spans 13 amino acids. This CDR3 reads CSAPQSPDYEQYF. CDR3 in DNA: TGCAGTGCTCCACAGTCACCGGACTACGAGCAGTACTTC.

This chain joins TRBV7-9 and TRBJ1-5; 10 bases match TRBD1. This CDR3 has 16 residues. V gave up 1 base and J gave up 4 bases; unmatched junction bases: 4. Germline loops: CDR1 SEHNR, CDR2 FQNEAQ (reference sequence). CDR3 region: CASSLVGDRGNQPQHF. CDR3 in DNA: TGTGCCAGCAGCTTAGTTGGGGACAGGGGTAATCAGCCCCAGCATTTT.

This clonotype was observed a few times. The CDR3 loop is CASSSTGAGRSTDTQYF. CDR3 DNA: TGTGCCAGCAGCTCCACAGGGGCGGGAAGGAGCACAGATACGCAGTATTTT. This chain connects TRBV7-9 to TRBJ2-3, with D possibly matching TRBD1 (7 bases). V was cut by 4 bases and J by 0 bases, with 17 bases left in between. CDR1 and CDR2 from the germline V gene are SEHNR and FQNEAQ (reference sequence). This CDR3 is 17 amino acids long.

The rearrangement uses TRBV7-8 and TRBJ2-3; D is possibly TRBD1 (6 bases). V lost 2 bases and J lost 2, with 14 bases in between. Germline V gives CDR1 SGHVS, CDR2 FQNEAQ. The CDR3 length is 16 residues. The DNA of the CDR3 is TGTGCCAGCAGCTTATTAGGGCAGGGGACCACAGATACGCAGTATTTT. This translates into CASSLLGQGTTDTQYF. Complete variable domain (other parts from reference TRBV7-8 and TRBJ2-3): GAGVSQSPRYKVAKRGQDVALRCDPISGHVSLFWYQQALGQGPEFLTYFQNEAQLDKSGLPSDRFFAERPEGSVSTLKIQRTQQEDSAVYLCASSLLGQGTTDTQYFGPGTRLTVL.

The rearrangement joins TRBV12-3 or TRBV12-4 to TRBJ2-1, with 9 bases identical to TRBD2. J gave up 12 bases and V 4 bases, and 19 bases lay outside the gene matches. This CDR3 contains 17 residues. In DNA, the CDR3 is TGTGCCAGCAGTTCCCGGGGGGGGACTAGCCGTACCCTGGGGCAGTTCTTC. Protein product: CASSSRGGTSRTLGQFF.

There are many counts of this clonotype. The gene calls are TRBV4-1 and TRBJ1-4, with a tentative D call TRBD1 (5 bases). Germline V CDR1 and CDR2: MGHRA, YSYEKL. This CDR3 is built from 17 residues. V lost 0 bases and J 3 bases, leaving 14 bases between the germline ends. The CDR3 is CASSQDFGGGSNEKLFF. Written as DNA, the CDR3 is TGCGCCAGCAGCCAAGATTTTGGCGGGGGGTCTAATGAAAAACTGTTTTTT.

This chain connects TRBV5-1 to TRBJ2-7; 11 bases align to TRBD2. This CDR3 comprises 16 residues. V was clipped by 3 bases and J by 0 bases; unmatched bases: 5. CDR1 is SGHRS and CDR2 is YFSETQ in the germline V gene. The CDR3 loop is CASSWTGTSGSYEQYF. The CDR3, as DNA: TGCGCCAGCAGCTGGACCGGGACTAGCGGCTCCTACGAGCAGTACTTC.

This rearrangement joins TRBV18 to TRBJ2-3; 8 bases match TRBD1. J was trimmed by 4 bases and V by 5 bases; bases with no gene match: 5. CDR3 length equals 14 residues. Germline V gene data show CDR1 as KGHSH and CDR2 as LQKENI. CDR3 DNA: TGTGCCAGCTCAGGACAGGGAAAAGCAGATACGCAGTATTTT. This translates into CASSGQGKADTQYF.

V gene TRBV4-2 combines with J gene TRBJ2-3; TRBD1 might be the D (6 bases). Germline CDR1 reads LGHNA; CDR2 reads YNFKEQ. V was shortened by 4 bases and J by 3 bases, with 14 bases between the two germline ends. This CDR3 spans 15 amino acids. The CDR3 coding sequence is TGTGCCAGCAGCCCTAGGGGGTCCGAGACAGATACGCAGTATTTT. Residues: CASSPRGSETDTQYF.

The V gene is TRBV24-1, the J gene TRBJ2-1; 9 bases line up with TRBD2. Germline lookup yields CDR1 KGHDR and CDR2 SFDVKD. This CDR3 has 16 amino acids. The junction had 8 bases not matched to a gene; V was cut back by 2 bases and J by 7 bases. The CDR3 bases are TGTGCCACCAGTGATTCAGTAGCGGGAGATGGTAATGAGCAGTTCTTC. It translates to CATSDSVAGDGNEQFF.

This clonotype occurred a few times. The chain combines TRBV19 with TRBJ2-7; D is possibly TRBD1 (6 bases). Germline CDR1 is LNHDA and CDR2 is SQIVND (reference sequence). This CDR3 has 14 residues. The ends were cut back, 4 bases at V and 5 bases at J, with 15 bases in the middle. The DNA of the CDR3 is TGTGCCAGTAGTACCTCAGGGGCAGGCGACGAGCAGTACTTC. Translation gives CASSTSGAGDEQYF.

The table lists this clonotype with a few counts. The V gene is TRBV9, the J gene TRBJ2-3; possibly TRBD2 for D (5 bases). Germline assignment: CDR1 SGDLS and CDR2 YYNGEE. Trimming took 0 bases from V and 6 from J, leaving 11 bases between them. This CDR3 region has 14 residues. The CDR3 spells CASSVGPWEDTQYF. CDR3 in DNA: TGTGCCAGCAGCGTAGGCCCTTGGGAGGATACGCAGTATTTT.